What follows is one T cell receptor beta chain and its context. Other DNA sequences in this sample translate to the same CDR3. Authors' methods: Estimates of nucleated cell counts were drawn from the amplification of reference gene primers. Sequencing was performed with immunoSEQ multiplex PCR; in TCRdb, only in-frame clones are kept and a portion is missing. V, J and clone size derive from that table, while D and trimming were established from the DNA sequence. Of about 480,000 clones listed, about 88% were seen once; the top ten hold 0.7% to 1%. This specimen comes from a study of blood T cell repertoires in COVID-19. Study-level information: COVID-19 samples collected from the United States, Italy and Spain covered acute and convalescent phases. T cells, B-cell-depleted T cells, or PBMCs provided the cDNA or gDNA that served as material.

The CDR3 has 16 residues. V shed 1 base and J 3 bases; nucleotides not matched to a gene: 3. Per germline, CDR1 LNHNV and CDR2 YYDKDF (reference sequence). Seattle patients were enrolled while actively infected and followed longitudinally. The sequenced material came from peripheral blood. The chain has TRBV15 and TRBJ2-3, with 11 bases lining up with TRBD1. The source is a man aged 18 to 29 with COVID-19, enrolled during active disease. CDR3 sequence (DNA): TGTGCCACCAGCAGAGGGGGGACAGGGGGAACAGATACGCAGTATTTT. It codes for CATSRGGTGGTDTQYF. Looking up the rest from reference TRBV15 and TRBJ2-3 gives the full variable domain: DAMVIQNPRYQVTQFGKPVTLSCSQTLNHNVMYWYQQKSSQAPKLLFHYYDKDFNNEADTPDNFQSRRPNTSFCFLDIRSPGLGDTAMYLCATSRGGTGGTDTQYFGPGTRLTVL.